A selection of T cell receptor beta chains follows, all from one sample in a study of OX40 agonist ivuxolimab in advanced cancers. Profiling relied on immunoSEQ multiplex PCR, and the TCRdb table lists in-frame clones only, not all of them. The table records roughly 25,000 clones, more than 70% of them present only once. This sample comprised CD4+ or CD8+ T cells sorted from blood, obtained in a trial of the OX40 agonist ivuxolimab. All receptors derive from an adult with an advanced solid tumor such as melanoma, head and neck, liver or kidney cancer. Both conserved end residues are part of each CDR3. Each record gives: J gene, D gene, clone size, V gene, CDR3 protein, CDR3 DNA. D genes are given only for firm matches. Only some rows state a clone size, as once, few, many or a class for expanded clones.

TRBJ1-1	TRBD1	.	TRBV4-2	CASSQDYRGRGNTEAFF	TGTGCCAGCAGCCAAGATTACAGGGGAAGGGGTAACACTGAAGCTTTCTTT
TRBJ1-4	TRBD1	.	TRBV7-2	CASSRWTGGSEKLFF	TGTGCCAGCAGCCGATGGACAGGGGGAAGTGAAAAACTGTTTTTT
TRBJ2-5	.	.	TRBV7-8	CASRPSFAQETQYF	TGTGCCAGCAGACCCTCCTTCGCCCAAGAGACCCAGTACTTC
TRBJ2-5	.	.	TRBV9	CASSSGLYQETQYF	TGTGCCAGCAGCTCCGGACTATACCAAGAGACCCAGTACTTC
TRBJ2-5	.	.	TRBV4-1	CASSQADRRLDVTQYF	TGCGCCAGCAGCCAAGCGGACCGCCGCCTAGATGTGACCCAGTACTTC
TRBJ1-3	.	few	TRBV7-9	CASSLSGANSGNTIYF	TGTGCCAGCAGCTTGAGCGGGGCGAATTCTGGAAACACCATATATTTT
TRBJ1-2	.	.	TRBV5-6	CASSFVVEAEGGYTF	TGTGCCAGCAGCTTCGTGGTGGAGGCCGAGGGGGGCTACACCTTC
TRBJ1-2	.	.	TRBV7-2	CASSIWGLNNYGYTF	TGTGCCAGCAGCATATGGGGACTTAATAACTATGGCTACACCTTC
TRBJ2-1	TRBD2	few	TRBV7-9	CASRIAGTSYNEQFF	TGTGCCAGCAGAATAGCGGGGACCTCCTACAATGAGCAGTTCTTC
TRBJ1-1	TRBD1	.	TRBV19	CASRGQGLPEAFF	TGTGCCAGTAGGGGACAGGGGCTTCCTGAAGCTTTCTTT
TRBJ1-1	.	.	TRBV19	CASSIFRGREDTEAFF	TGTGCCAGTAGTATCTTTCGGGGCAGGGAGGACACTGAAGCTTTCTTT
TRBJ2-2	TRBD2	.	TRBV6-5	CASSSLAGGHVGELFF	TGTGCCAGCAGTTCCTTAGCGGGGGGGCACGTCGGGGAGCTGTTTTTT
TRBJ1-6	.	.	TRBV6-5	CASSSGARNSPLHF	TGTGCCAGCAGTTCAGGGGCGAGAAATTCACCCCTCCACTTT
TRBJ2-5	.	.	TRBV9	CASSVARSETQYF	TGTGCCAGCAGCGTAGCTCGCTCGGAGACCCAGTACTTC
TRBJ2-5	.	.	TRBV5-1	CASSSGSGRRETQYF	TGCGCCAGCAGTAGCGGCTCGGGCAGGCGGGAGACCCAGTACTTC
TRBJ2-1	TRBD2	.	TRBV14	CASSLLAGGYNEQFF	TGTGCCAGCAGCCTCCTAGCGGGGGGTTACAATGAGCAGTTCTTC
TRBJ2-7	.	.	TRBV11-2	CASSLVVYEQYF	TGTGCCAGCAGCTTAGTTGTCTACGAGCAGTACTTC
TRBJ1-2	.	.	TRBV7-2	CASSLSPTFYGYTF	TGTGCCAGCAGCTTATCCCCCACCTTCTACGGCTACACCTTC
TRBJ2-1	.	once	TRBV4-2	CASSQDWASYNEQFF	TGTGCCAGCAGCCAAGACTGGGCTTCCTACAATGAGCAGTTCTTC
TRBJ2-3	.	.	TRBV5-6	CASSVSSGTDTQYF	TGTGCCAGCAGCGTCTCTTCTGGCACAGATACGCAGTATTTT
TRBJ1-1	.	.	TRBV21-1	CASSKVRGTEAFF	TGTGCCAGCAGCAAAGTGAGGGGGACTGAAGCTTTCTTT
TRBJ2-5	TRBD2	.	TRBV11-1	CASSLTSGGGYGETQYF	TGTGCCAGCAGCTTAACGTCCGGCGGGGGGTACGGAGAGACCCAGTACTTC
TRBJ1-1	TRBD1	.	TRBV7-6	CASSLEGTGYTEAFF	TGTGCCAGCAGCTTAGAGGGGACAGGGTACACTGAAGCTTTCTTT
TRBJ1-5	.	once	TRBV5-1	CASSLMGNSNQPQHF	TGCGCCAGCAGCTTGATGGGAAATAGCAATCAGCCCCAGCATTTT
TRBJ1-4	.	.	TRBV11-2	CASARGGEKLFF	TGTGCCAGCGCCAGGGGTGGTGAAAAACTGTTTTTT
TRBJ2-5	TRBD1	once	TRBV6-5	CASRSTGFLQETQYF	TGTGCCAGCAGATCGACAGGGTTCCTTCAAGAGACCCAGTACTTC
TRBJ2-3	.	few	TRBV7-3	CASSLGGRSTDTQYF	TGTGCCAGCAGCTTAGGTGGGCGATCCACAGATACGCAGTATTTT
TRBJ1-3	.	medium-sized	TRBV27	CASRGPGDTIYF	TGTGCCAGCAGAGGACCAGGCGACACCATATATTTT
TRBJ1-4	.	.	TRBV6-1	CASSERGVFGKLFF	TGTGCCAGCAGTGAAAGGGGGGTCTTTGGAAAACTGTTTTTT
TRBJ1-1	TRBD1	.	TRBV7-2	CASRVPGTGLTEAFF	TGTGCCAGTCGGGTACCCGGGACAGGGCTCACTGAAGCTTTCTTT
TRBJ1-4	.	.	TRBV30	CAWSLGQAREKLFF	TGTGCCTGGAGCTTGGGGCAGGCGCGCGAAAAACTGTTTTTT
TRBJ2-1	TRBD2	.	TRBV6-4	CASSQRLAGGLNEQFF	TGTGCCAGCAGTCAACGACTAGCGGGGGGGCTCAATGAGCAGTTCTTC
TRBJ2-3	.	.	TRBV10-1	CASSEAGTDTQYF	TGCGCCAGCAGTGAAGCGGGCACAGATACGCAGTATTTT
TRBJ1-6	.	.	TRBV5-4	CASSPTGSNSPLHF	TGTGCCAGCAGCCCCACAGGGTCCAATTCACCCCTCCACTTT
TRBJ2-5	TRBD2	once	TRBV7-3	CASSPSGGRETQYF	TGTGCCAGCAGCCCTAGCGGGGGGCGAGAGACCCAGTACTTC
TRBJ1-2	TRBD1	.	TRBV19	CASSRGTGVGYGYTF	TGTGCCAGTAGTCGGGGGACAGGAGTAGGCTATGGCTACACCTTC
TRBJ2-6	.	.	TRBV5-4	CASSPGAVSGANVLTF	TGTGCCAGCAGCCCGGGAGCTGTCTCTGGGGCCAACGTCCTGACTTTC
TRBJ2-7	TRBD2	.	TRBV30	CAWEQTSGTYEQYF	TGTGCCTGGGAACAGACTAGCGGCACCTACGAGCAGTACTTC
TRBJ2-3	.	.	TRBV27	CASSLFTDTQYF	TGTGCCAGCAGTTTATTCACAGATACGCAGTATTTT
TRBJ2-6	.	.	TRBV15	CATSREGQSGANVLTF	TGTGCCACCAGCAGAGAAGGACAGTCTGGGGCCAACGTCCTGACTTTC
TRBJ2-1	.	.	TRBV14	CASSQTRGHEQFF	TGTGCCAGCAGCCAAACCAGGGGCCATGAGCAGTTCTTC
TRBJ2-1	.	.	TRBV7-2	CASSLAGSYNEQFF	TGTGCCAGCAGCTTAGCGGGGTCCTACAATGAGCAGTTCTTC